These 2 T cell receptor beta chains were sequenced from one sample in a study of chemoradiotherapy in HPV16-positive cancers. Data came from immunoSEQ multiplex PCR; TCRdb stores just in-frame clones and leaves some out. The sample lists some 32,000 clones; nearly 90% were seen once. Here the sequenced sample was blood, taken from a patient who underwent chemoradiotherapy. The source is a human donor with HPV-associated anogenital cancer.

By sample fraction, this clone is large. The gene calls are TRBV19 and TRBJ1-5, with D maybe TRBD1 (5 bases). This CDR3 is 15 amino acids long. Germline V gene lookup returns CDR1 LNHDA and CDR2 SQIVND (reference sequence). Trimming took 3 bases from V and 4 from J, leaving 13 bases between them. The chain's CDR3 is CASSMLPGRNQPQHF. The CDR3 DNA follows: TGTGCCAGTAGTATGTTGCCAGGGCGGAATCAGCCCCAGCATTTT.

This chain joins TRBV9 and TRBJ1-4; maybe TRBD1 (5 bases). Germline V gives CDR1 SGDLS, CDR2 YYNGEE. V lost 0 bases and J 0 bases, leaving 6 bases between the germline ends. CDR3 length: 15 amino acids. The CDR3 DNA follows: TGTGCCAGCAGCGTAGGACAGACAACTAATGAAAAACTGTTTTTT. Translating it yields CASSVGQTTNEKLFF.